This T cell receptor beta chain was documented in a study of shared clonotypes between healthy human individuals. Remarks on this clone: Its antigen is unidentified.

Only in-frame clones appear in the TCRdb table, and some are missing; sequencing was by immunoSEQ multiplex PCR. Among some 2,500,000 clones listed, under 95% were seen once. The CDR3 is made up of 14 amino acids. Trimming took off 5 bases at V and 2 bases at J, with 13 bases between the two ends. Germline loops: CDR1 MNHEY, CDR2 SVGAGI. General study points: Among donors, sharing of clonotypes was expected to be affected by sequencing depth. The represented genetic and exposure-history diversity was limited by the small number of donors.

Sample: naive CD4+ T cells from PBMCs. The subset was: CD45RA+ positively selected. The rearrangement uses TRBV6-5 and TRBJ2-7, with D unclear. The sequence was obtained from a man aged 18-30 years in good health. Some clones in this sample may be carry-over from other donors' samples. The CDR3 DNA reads TGTGCCAGCAGTCGCACGACACAAACCTACGAGCAGTACTTC. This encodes CASSRTTQTYEQYF.